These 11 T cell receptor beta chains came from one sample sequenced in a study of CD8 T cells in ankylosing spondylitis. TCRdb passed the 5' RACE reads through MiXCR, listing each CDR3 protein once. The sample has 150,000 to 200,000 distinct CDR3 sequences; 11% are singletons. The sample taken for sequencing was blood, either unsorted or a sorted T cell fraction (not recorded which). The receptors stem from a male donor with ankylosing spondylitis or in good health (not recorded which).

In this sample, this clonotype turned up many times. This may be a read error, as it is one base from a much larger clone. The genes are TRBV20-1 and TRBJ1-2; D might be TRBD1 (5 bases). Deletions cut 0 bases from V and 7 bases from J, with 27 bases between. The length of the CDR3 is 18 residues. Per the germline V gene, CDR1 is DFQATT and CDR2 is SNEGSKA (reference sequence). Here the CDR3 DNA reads TGCAGTGCTAGAGAGGGCGGCGCCCTAGCCGCCCGGGGACGTGGCTACACCTTC. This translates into CSAREGGALAARGRGYTF.

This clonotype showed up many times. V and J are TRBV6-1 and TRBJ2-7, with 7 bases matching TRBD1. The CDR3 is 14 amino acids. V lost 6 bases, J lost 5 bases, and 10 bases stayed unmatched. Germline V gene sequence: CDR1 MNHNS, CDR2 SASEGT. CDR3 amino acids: CASSPRTGFNEQYF. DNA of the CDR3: TGTGCCAGCAGCCCCCGGACAGGCTTCAACGAGCAGTACTTC.

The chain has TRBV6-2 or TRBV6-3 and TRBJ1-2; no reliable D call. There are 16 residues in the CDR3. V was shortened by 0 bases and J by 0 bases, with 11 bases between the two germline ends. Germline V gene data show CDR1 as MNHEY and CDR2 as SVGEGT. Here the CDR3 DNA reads TGTGCCAGCAGTTACTCGTCAGGAAGGGCTAACTATGGCTACACCTTC. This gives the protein CASSYSSGRANYGYTF.

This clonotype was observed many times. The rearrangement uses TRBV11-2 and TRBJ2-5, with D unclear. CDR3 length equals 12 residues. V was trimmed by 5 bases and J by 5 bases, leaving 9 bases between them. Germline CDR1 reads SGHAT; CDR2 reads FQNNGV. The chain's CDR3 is CASSLSRETQYF. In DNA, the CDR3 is TGTGCCAGCAGCCTGTCCCGGGAGACCCAGTACTTC. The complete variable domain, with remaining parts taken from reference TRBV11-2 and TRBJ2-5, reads EAGVAQSPRYKIIEKRQSVAFWCNPISGHATLYWYQQILGQGPKLLIQFQNNGVVDDSQLPKDRFSAERLKGVDSTLKIQPAKLEDSAVYLCASSLSRETQYFGPGTRLLVL.

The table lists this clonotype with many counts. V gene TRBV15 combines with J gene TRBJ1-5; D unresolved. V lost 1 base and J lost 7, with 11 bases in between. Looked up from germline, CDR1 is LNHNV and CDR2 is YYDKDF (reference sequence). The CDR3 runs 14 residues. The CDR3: CATSRGSMDQPQHF. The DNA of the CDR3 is TGTGCCACCAGCAGAGGATCTATGGACCAGCCCCAGCATTTT.

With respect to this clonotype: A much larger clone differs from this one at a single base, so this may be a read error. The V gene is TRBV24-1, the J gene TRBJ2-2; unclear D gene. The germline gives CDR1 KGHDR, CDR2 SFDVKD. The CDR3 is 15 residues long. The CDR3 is CVTSDTRLNTGELFF. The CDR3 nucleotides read TGTGTCACCAGTGATACCCGACTGAACACCGGGGAGCTGTTTTTT.

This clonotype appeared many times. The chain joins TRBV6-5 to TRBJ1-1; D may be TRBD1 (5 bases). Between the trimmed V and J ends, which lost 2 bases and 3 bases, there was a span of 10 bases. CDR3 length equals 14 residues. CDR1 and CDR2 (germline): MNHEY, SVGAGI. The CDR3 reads CASSYGGKDTEAFF. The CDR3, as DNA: TGTGCCAGCAGTTACGGGGGGAAGGACACTGAAGCTTTCTTT.

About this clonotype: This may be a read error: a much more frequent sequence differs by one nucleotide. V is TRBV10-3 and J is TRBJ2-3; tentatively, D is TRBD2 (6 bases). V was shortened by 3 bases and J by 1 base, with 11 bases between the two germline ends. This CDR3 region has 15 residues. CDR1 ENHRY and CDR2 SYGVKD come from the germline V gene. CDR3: CAISDMREGTDTQYF. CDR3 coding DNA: TGTGCCATCAGTGACATGCGGGAAGGCACAGATACGCAGTATTTT.

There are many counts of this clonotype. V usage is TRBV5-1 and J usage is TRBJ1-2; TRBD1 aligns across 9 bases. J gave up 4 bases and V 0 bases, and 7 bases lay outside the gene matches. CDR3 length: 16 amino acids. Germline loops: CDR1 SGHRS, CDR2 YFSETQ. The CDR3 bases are TGCGCCAGCAGCTTGGACCCGGGACAGGGTATCTATGGCTACACCTTC. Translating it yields CASSLDPGQGIYGYTF. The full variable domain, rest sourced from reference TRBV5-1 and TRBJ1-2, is KAGVTQTPRYLIKTRGQQVTLSCSPISGHRSVSWYQQTPGQGLQFLFEYFSETQRNKGNFPGRFSGRQFSNSRSEMNVSTLELGDSALYLCASSLDPGQGIYGYTFGSGTRLTVV.

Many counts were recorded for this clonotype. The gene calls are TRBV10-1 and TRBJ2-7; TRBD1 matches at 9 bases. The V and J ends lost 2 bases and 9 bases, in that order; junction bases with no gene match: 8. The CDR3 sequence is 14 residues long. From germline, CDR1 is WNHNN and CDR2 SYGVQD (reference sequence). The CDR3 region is CASSESGTGKRQYF. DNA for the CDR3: TGCGCCAGCAGTGAGAGCGGGACAGGGAAGCGGCAGTACTTC.

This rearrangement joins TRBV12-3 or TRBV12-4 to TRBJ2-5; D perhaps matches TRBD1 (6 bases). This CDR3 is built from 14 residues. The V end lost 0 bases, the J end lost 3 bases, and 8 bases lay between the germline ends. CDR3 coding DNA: TGTGCCAGCAGTTTAGCAACAGGGAAAGAGACCCAGTACTTC. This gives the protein CASSLATGKETQYF.